This T cell receptor beta chain was recovered during a study of PD-1 blockade in classical Hodgkin lymphoma (dated by TCRdb to about 2020). Turning to the overall study: The study used CyTOF and TCR beta sequencing to define a peripheral blood immune signature of response to PD-1 blockade in classical Hodgkin lymphoma.

The time point label here, explained by the study, means: newly diagnosed, previously untreated cHL patient sample. Magnetic negative selection with a Miltenyi CD4+ T cell isolation kit was used to purify CD4+ T cells from thawed PBMCs. PBMCs from patients with newly diagnosed, previously untreated classical Hodgkin lymphoma were sequenced as a comparison group for the relapsed/refractory trial patients. Peripheral blood was collected in 8 mL Vacutainer Cell Preparation Tubes, from which PBMCs were isolated by centrifugation and then cryopreserved. Purified CD4+ and CD8+ fractions were prepared only for cases with an additional available PBMC sample. On LS columns in a quadroMACS separator, the magnetically labelled cells were depleted, and the flow-through was collected as the purified fraction. V lost 7 bases and J lost 3 bases; the stretch between them is 15 bases long. From the cysteine through the phenylalanine, the CDR3 covers 15 amino acids. This entry keeps only the CDR3 DNA: 45 bases, framed from base 1. CDR1 and CDR2 are drawn from the germline V gene: SNHLY, FYNNEI.

Comment on this clone: Its specific antigen is unknown. One base away there is no much larger clone; base qualities are not given.

What the research found in general, with its limitations: The study was limited to a single clinical trial cohort, and causes of repertoire differences, possibly disease activity or prior therapy, remained undefined. Baseline TCR diversity was reported to be lower in newly diagnosed patients than in healthy donors and to be lower still in relapsed/refractory patients.

The Qiagen DNeasy kit was used to extract genomic DNA both from unsorted PBMCs and from the negatively selected CD4+ and CD8+ fractions. TCR beta CDR3 regions were subjected to amplification by immunoSEQ multiplex PCR with primers that anneal to V and J segments. A synthetic immune receptor repertoire was used to minimize amplification bias, and any remaining bias was removed computationally after sequencing. In the source study's methods: Repertoire diversity was quantified as the Shannon entropy index using custom Python scripts. Unsorted, CD4+ and CD8+ repertoires were analyzed separately, except for combined analyses in which CD4+ and CD8+ sequences were merged in silico. The source is immuneACCESS, and TCRdb retained only in-frame sequences with V and J called. Part of the clones is not carried over; for the studies checked, unresolved V genes explain less than half of this, and the remainder is unexplained. V and J calls and clone size are given by that table; D and trimming were obtained from the DNA. The sample records 20,000 or so clones, 89% of which are singletons. The top ten clones comprise around 0.25% of the sample.

The receptor was derived from a human donor with classical Hodgkin lymphoma. This sequence uses TRBV2 and TRBJ2-2; D gene: possibly TRBD1, on 6 matching bases. Sequencing was done on a sample of CD4+ T cells from blood. Here the CDR3 is given as CASKGDKIHTGELFF. The DNA sequence follows: TGTGCCAGCAAAGGGGACAAGATACACACCGGGGAGCTGTTTTTT.